Presented here are 10 T cell receptor beta chains from one specimen sequenced in a study of cytomegalovirus exposure and HLA in healthy donors. With 60 Vbeta and 13 Jbeta primers, the PCR was carried out. The assay was immunoSEQ multiplex PCR, and TCRdb's table has in-frame clones only and misses some. This sample has about 150,000 clones; 74% occur once, and the top ten carry 2% to 2.5%. Sequences were obtained from PBMCs. All receptors come from a man younger than 40 in good health and CMV-seronegative.

The J gene is TRBJ2-3, the V gene TRBV30; tentative D call: TRBD2 (6 bases). Per germline, CDR1 GTSNPN and CDR2 SVGIG (reference sequence). The CDR3 totals 10 residues. Trimming took off 8 bases at V and 3 bases at J, with 6 bases between the two ends. The CDR3 DNA follows: TGTGCCGGGACTACAGATACGCAGTATTTT. It codes for CAGTTDTQYF.

The chain has TRBV5-1 and TRBJ1-2, with a weak D call TRBD1 (5 bases). This CDR3 has 14 residues. V gave up 4 bases and J gave up 2 bases, with 12 bases separating them. CDR1 and CDR2 (germline): SGHRS, YFSETQ. The CDR3 here is CASSPGLQNYGYTF. CDR3 bases: TGCGCCAGCAGCCCGGGACTTCAGAACTATGGCTACACCTTC.

The V and J genes are TRBV5-1 and TRBJ2-2; D ambiguous. The CDR3 runs to 14 residues. Trimming shortened V by 4 bases and J by 5 bases, and 12 bases separated the two germline ends. Germline V CDR1 and CDR2: SGHRS, YFSETQ. CDR3 nucleotides: TGCGCCAGCAGCCCTAACAGTAATACCGGGGAGCTGTTTTTT. This gives the protein CASSPNSNTGELFF. The whole variable domain, remainder taken from reference TRBV5-1 and TRBJ2-2, is KAGVTQTPRYLIKTRGQQVTLSCSPISGHRSVSWYQQTPGQGLQFLFEYFSETQRNKGNFPGRFSGRQFSNSRSEMNVSTLELGDSALYLCASSPNSNTGELFFGEGSRLTVL.

The CDR3 sequence is CAASRGTTEAFF. DNA for the CDR3: TGTGCCGCCTCCAGGGGTACCACTGAAGCTTTCTTT. The rearrangement links TRBV30 to TRBJ1-1, with a possible D match to TRBD1 (6 bases). Germline V CDR1 and CDR2: GTSNPN, SVGIG (reference sequence). Trimming took 8 bases from V and 4 from J, leaving 14 bases between them. This CDR3 spans 12 amino acids.

The chain combines TRBV7-2 with TRBJ2-3, with 7 bases fitting TRBD1. Per the germline V gene, CDR1 is SGHTA and CDR2 is FQGNSA. V dropped 5 bases and J dropped 0; count of bases not matched to a gene: 2. The CDR3 runs 14 residues. The CDR3 is CASSKDRSTDTQYF. CDR3 bases: TGTGCCAGCAGCAAGGACAGGAGCACAGATACGCAGTATTTT.

The CDR3 bases are TGTGCCATCAGGTCGACTAGCAGAGAGGAGACCCAGTACTTC. This encodes CAIRSTSREETQYF. The rearrangement links TRBV10-3 to TRBJ2-5, with 7 bases aligning to TRBD2. There are 14 residues in the CDR3. V trimming: 6 bases; J trimming: 5 bases; junction bases outside the gene matches: 9. Germline-derived CDR1 and CDR2 are ENHRY and SYGVKD.

This chain connects TRBV6-6 to TRBJ2-1; 15 nucleotides align to TRBD2. CDR1 and CDR2 from the germline V gene are MNHNY and SVGAGI (reference sequence). V shed 6 bases and J 14 bases; nucleotides not matched to a gene: 11. The CDR3 is 15 residues long. The CDR3 protein is CASRKGGLAGGPEFF. CDR3 coding DNA: TGTGCCAGCAGGAAGGGAGGACTAGCGGGGGGGCCGGAGTTCTTC.

This sequence joins TRBV27 and TRBJ2-1, with TRBD2 matching 7 bases. Per the germline V gene, CDR1 is MNHEY and CDR2 is SMNVEV (reference sequence). V lost 5 bases, J lost 5 bases, and 6 bases stayed unmatched. This CDR3 has 14 residues. The CDR3 sequence is CASSPGTNHNEQFF. The DNA for the CDR3 is TGTGCCAGCAGTCCCGGGACTAACCACAATGAGCAGTTCTTC.

The V gene is TRBV28, the J gene TRBJ2-1, with D maybe TRBD2 (5 bases). The V gene lost 6 bases and the J gene lost 12 bases, with 15 bases spanning the gap. The CDR3 totals 12 residues. Germline-derived CDR1 and CDR2 are MDHEN and SYDVKM. CDR3 region: CASSLLGSLQFF. The CDR3 DNA follows: TGTGCCAGCAGCCTACTAGGGTCTCTGCAGTTCTTC.

About this clone: The CDR3 end shows no conserved phenylalanine or tryptophan, and so a read error is likely. V usage is TRBV25-1 and J usage is TRBJ2-7; TRBD2 matches at 11 bases. V gave up 5 bases and J gave up 1 base; unmatched junction bases: 4. The CDR3 runs 15 residues. From germline, CDR1 is MGHDK and CDR2 SYGVNS. The DNA for the CDR3 is TGTGCCAGCAGTAAGACTAGCGGGGCTTCCTACGAGCAGTACCTC. Translated: CASSKTSGASYEQYL.